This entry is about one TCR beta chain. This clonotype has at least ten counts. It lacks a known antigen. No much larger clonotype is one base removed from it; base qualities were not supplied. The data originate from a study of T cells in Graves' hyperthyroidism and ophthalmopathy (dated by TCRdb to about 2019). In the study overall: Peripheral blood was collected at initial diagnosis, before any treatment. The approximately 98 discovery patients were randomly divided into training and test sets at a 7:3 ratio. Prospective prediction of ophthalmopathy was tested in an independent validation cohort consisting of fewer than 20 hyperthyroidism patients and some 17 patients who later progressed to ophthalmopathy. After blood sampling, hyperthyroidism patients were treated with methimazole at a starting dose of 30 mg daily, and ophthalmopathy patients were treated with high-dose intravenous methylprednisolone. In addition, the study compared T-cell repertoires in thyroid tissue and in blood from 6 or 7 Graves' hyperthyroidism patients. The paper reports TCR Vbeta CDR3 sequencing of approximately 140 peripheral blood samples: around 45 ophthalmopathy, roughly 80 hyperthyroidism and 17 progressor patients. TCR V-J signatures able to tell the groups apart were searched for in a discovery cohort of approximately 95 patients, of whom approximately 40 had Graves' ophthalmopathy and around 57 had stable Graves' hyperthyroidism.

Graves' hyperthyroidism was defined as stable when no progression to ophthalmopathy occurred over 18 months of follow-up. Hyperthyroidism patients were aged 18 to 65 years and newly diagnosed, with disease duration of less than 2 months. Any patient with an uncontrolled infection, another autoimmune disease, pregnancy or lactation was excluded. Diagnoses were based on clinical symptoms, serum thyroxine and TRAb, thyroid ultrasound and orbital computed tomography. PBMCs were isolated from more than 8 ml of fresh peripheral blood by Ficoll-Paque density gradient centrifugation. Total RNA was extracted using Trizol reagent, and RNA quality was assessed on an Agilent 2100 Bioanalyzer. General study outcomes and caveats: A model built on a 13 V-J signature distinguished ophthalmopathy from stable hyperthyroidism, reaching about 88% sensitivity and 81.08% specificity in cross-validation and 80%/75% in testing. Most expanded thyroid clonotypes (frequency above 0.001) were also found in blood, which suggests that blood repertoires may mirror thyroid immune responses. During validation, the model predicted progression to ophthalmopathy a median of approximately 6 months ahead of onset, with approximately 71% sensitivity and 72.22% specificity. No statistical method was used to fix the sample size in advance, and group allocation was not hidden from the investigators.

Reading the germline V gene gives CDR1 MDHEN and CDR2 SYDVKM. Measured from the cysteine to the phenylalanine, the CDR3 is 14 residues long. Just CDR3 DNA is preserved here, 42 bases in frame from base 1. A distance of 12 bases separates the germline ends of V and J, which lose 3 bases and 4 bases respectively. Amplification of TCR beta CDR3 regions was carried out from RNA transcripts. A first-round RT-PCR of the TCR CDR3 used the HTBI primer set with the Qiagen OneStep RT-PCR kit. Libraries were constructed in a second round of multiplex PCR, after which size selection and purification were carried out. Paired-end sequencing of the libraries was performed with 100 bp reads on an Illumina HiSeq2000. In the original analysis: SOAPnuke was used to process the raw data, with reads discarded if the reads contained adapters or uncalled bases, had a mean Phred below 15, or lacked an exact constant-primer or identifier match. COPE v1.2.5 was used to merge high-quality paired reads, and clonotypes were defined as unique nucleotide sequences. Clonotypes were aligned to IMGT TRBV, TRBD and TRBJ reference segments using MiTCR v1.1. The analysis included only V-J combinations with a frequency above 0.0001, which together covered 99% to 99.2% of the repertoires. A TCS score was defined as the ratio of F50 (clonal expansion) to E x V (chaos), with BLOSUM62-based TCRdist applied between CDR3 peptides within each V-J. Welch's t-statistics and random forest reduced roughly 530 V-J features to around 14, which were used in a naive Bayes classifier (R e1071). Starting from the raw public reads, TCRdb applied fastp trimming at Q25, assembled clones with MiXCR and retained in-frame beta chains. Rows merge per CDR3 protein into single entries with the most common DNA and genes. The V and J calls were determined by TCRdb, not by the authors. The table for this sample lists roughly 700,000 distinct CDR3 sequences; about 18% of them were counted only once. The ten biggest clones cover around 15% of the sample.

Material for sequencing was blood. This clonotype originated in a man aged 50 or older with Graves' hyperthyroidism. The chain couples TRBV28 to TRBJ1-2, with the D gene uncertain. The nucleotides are TGTGCCAGCAGTTTTTACACTGATCGCTATGGCTACACCTTC. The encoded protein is CASSFYTDRYGYTF.